This TCR beta chain is drawn from a study of T cells in Graves' hyperthyroidism and ophthalmopathy. The germline V gene has CDR1 MDHEN and CDR2 SYDVKM. Trimming pared 10 bases from V and 5 bases from J, leaving 21 bases between. The CDR3 length is 14 residues. There were TCR beta CDR3 regions amplified from RNA transcripts. Initially, a first-round RT-PCR of the TCR CDR3 employed the HTBI primer set. TCRdb reprocessed the multiplex PCR reads via MiXCR and lists one record per CDR3 protein. The sample contains around 700,000 distinct CDR3 sequences, roughly a third of which appear only once. Notes on this clonotype: Its antigen is currently unknown.

General study results and limits: Blood also held most thyroid clonotypes expanded beyond 0.001.

This chain links TRBV28 with TRBJ2-7; D is perhaps TRBD2 (5 bases). The sequence derives from a middle-aged woman with Graves' hyperthyroidism. Material: blood. CDR3 coding DNA: TGTGCCACCCGGGAAGCGGTACCCGGTCACGAGCAGTACTTC. This codes for CATREAVPGHEQYF.